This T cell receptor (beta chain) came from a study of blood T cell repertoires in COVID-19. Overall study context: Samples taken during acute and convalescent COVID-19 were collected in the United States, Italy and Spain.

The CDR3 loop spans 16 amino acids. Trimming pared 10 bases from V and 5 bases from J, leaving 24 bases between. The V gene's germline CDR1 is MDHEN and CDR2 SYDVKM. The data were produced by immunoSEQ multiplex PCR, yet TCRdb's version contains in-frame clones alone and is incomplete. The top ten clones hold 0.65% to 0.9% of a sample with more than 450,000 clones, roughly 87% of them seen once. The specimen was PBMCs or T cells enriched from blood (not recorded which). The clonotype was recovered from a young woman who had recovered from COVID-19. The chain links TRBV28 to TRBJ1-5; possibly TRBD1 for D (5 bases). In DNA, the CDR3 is TGTGCCATCAAGGGGTCACTCTTGCGGGAGGATCAGCCCCAGCATTTT. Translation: CAIKGSLLREDQPQHF.